This T cell receptor (beta chain) was obtained from a study of control samples from healthy donors and cancer patients. Sequencing was performed with immunoSEQ multiplex PCR; in TCRdb, only in-frame clones are kept and a portion is missing. The table has 95,000 to 150,000 clones, approximately 90% seen once. Germline lookup yields CDR1 KGHSH and CDR2 LQKENI. Trimming removed 3 bases from V and 5 bases from J, with 11 bases in between. This CDR3 has 14 residues. V gene TRBV18 combines with J gene TRBJ1-3, with TRBD1 as a possible D gene (5 bases). The specimen was blood. This receptor was taken from a woman aged 18-29 years in good health. In nucleotides, the CDR3 is TGTGCCAGCTCACCTCAGGGTTTACGAAACACCATATATTTT. Translating it yields CASSPQGLRNTIYF. The full variable domain, its missing parts supplied by reference TRBV18 and TRBJ1-3, is NAGVMQNPRHLVRRRGQEARLRCSPMKGHSHVYWYRQLPEEGLKFMVYLQKENIIDESGMPKERFSAEFPKEGPSILRIQQVVRGDSAAYFCASSPQGLRNTIYFGEGSWLTVV.